Listed here are 29 T cell receptor beta chains from one sample, sequenced in a study of resident and recirculating memory T cells in vitiligo listed by TCRdb under 2018. Libraries came from the immunoSEQ multiplex PCR assay. What TCRdb holds here is the immuneACCESS table cut down to in-frame rearrangements. Part of the clones is not present; checked against another copy, under half of the missing clones reflect an unresolved V gene, and the others are unexplained. In all, the sample holds more than 65,000 clones, and just over 90% of those were seen once. Of the sample, just under 5% falls within the top ten clones. Material: blood. The source is a male donor with vitiligo.

This clone was seen a handful of times. The gene calls are TRBV19 and TRBJ1-5; 7 bases are a match to TRBD1. Germline CDR1 reads LNHDA; CDR2 reads SQIVND (reference sequence). The CDR3 is 16 amino acids. Germline trimming cut 3 bases from V and 6 bases from J; bases unmatched to any gene: 11. The CDR3 loop reads CASSISDRTPGQPQHF. CDR3 DNA sequence: TGTGCCAGTAGTATCTCGGACAGGACCCCAGGTCAGCCCCAGCATTTT.

The rearrangement links TRBV28 to TRBJ2-7; 9 positions match TRBD2. Losses at the gene ends were 4 bases for V and 3 bases for J; bases not matched to a gene: 7. This CDR3 comprises 15 residues. The germline CDR1 and CDR2 sequences are MDHEN and SYDVKM. The CDR3 reads CASSSKGLARYEQYF. The CDR3 DNA is TGTGCCAGCAGTTCAAAGGGACTAGCCCGCTACGAGCAGTACTTC.

Turning to this clone: The same CDR3 can be traced to other DNA sequences in this sample. The chain has TRBV5-6 and TRBJ2-3; no reliable D call. CDR3 length: 13 residues. With 2 bases removed from V and 2 bases from J, the gap between germline ends came to 6 bases. Germline values: CDR1 SGHDT, CDR2 YYEEEE. CDR3 loop: CASSFSSTDTQYF. The CDR3 DNA sequence: TGTGCCAGCAGCTTCAGTTCCACAGATACGCAGTATTTT.

The chain is built from TRBV4-3 and TRBJ1-6, with D uncertain. Deletions cut 2 bases from V and 7 bases from J, with 15 bases between. CDR3 length equals 16 residues. CDR1 and CDR2 (germline): LGHNA, YSLEER. The CDR3 DNA reads TGCGCCAGCAGCCAACCTTCTGCGGGCAGCAATTCACCCCTCCACTTT. This translates into CASSQPSAGSNSPLHF.

The chain couples TRBV4-2 to TRBJ2-7; 8 bases line up with TRBD2. V dropped 0 bases and J dropped 6; count of bases not matched to a gene: 4. The CDR3 length is 14 residues. Germline assignment: CDR1 LGHNA and CDR2 YNFKEQ. Here the CDR3 DNA reads TGTGCCAGCAGCCAAGAAACTAGCGGAGGCGAGCAGTACTTC. Translating it yields CASSQETSGGEQYF.

The chain joins TRBV11-2 to TRBJ1-6; no reliable D call. The length of the CDR3 is 13 residues. The germline V gene has CDR1 SGHAT and CDR2 FQNNGV. The ends were cut back, 2 bases at V and 9 bases at J, with 8 bases in the middle. The CDR3 DNA follows: TGTGCCAGCAGCTTACAGACACGTTCACCCCTCCACTTT. This gives the protein CASSLQTRSPLHF.

The table lists this clone with a count of one. This chain joins TRBV19 and TRBJ2-5; the D gene is possibly TRBD2 (6 bases). The CDR3 runs to 14 residues. Germline CDR1 reads LNHDA; CDR2 reads SQIVND (reference sequence). Trimming shortened V by 3 bases and J by 1 base, and 9 bases separated the two germline ends. The CDR3 DNA reads as TGTGCCAGTAGTATGTCTAGCGCCCAAGAGACCCAGTACTTC. Translated, it gives CASSMSSAQETQYF.

The rearrangement joins TRBV5-1 to TRBJ1-1, with 8 bases that match TRBD1. J gave up 4 bases and V 0 bases, and 8 bases lay outside the gene matches. The germline V gene has CDR1 SGHRS and CDR2 YFSETQ. The CDR3 spans 16 residues. CDR3 nucleotide sequence: TGCGCCAGCAGCTTGGGGCTGACAGGGGCCGGCACTGAAGCTTTCTTT. Translating gives CASSLGLTGAGTEAFF.

The rearrangement links TRBV7-2 to TRBJ1-4; tentative D call: TRBD1 (6 bases). Germline V gene data show CDR1 as SGHTA and CDR2 as FQGNSA. Trimming took 5 bases from V and 7 from J, leaving 11 bases between them. This CDR3 is built from 13 residues. The CDR3 DNA reads as TGTGCCAGCAGCGAAAGACAGGTTGAAAAACTGTTTTTT. This codes for CASSERQVEKLFF.

This clone showed up just once. The V gene is TRBV19, the J gene TRBJ2-7, with 15 nucleotides matching TRBD2. The V and J ends lost 9 bases and 5 bases, in that order; junction bases with no gene match: 5. The CDR3 length is 14 residues. Germline CDR1 is LNHDA and CDR2 is SQIVND (reference sequence). The CDR3 is CASRTSGGANEQYF. In DNA, the CDR3 is TGTGCCAGCAGGACTAGCGGGGGGGCAAACGAGCAGTACTTC.

The chain couples TRBV5-1 to TRBJ2-7; TRBD2 matches 9 bases. CDR1 and CDR2 from the germline V gene are SGHRS and YFSETQ. The CDR3 is 16 amino acids. The junction had 8 bases not matched to a gene; V was cut back by 4 bases and J by 0 bases. The CDR3: CASSRGSSGASYEQYF. The CDR3 DNA is TGCGCCAGCAGCCGAGGGTCTAGCGGGGCCTCCTACGAGCAGTACTTC.

This clone occurred once. The rearrangement uses TRBV11-2 and TRBJ1-1; no clear D. Germline V gene sequence: CDR1 SGHAT, CDR2 FQNNGV. Trimming took 1 base from V and 0 from J, leaving 9 bases between them. The CDR3 sequence is 15 residues long. CDR3 loop: CASSLAPGMNTEAFF. As DNA, the CDR3 is TGTGCCAGCAGCTTAGCTCCAGGAATGAACACTGAAGCTTTCTTT.

J is TRBJ2-7 and V is TRBV6-1, with 7 bases matching TRBD2. This CDR3 spans 15 amino acids. V trimming: 5 bases; J trimming: 3 bases; junction bases outside the gene matches: 10. Germline CDR1 reads MNHNS; CDR2 reads SASEGT. CDR3 nucleotide sequence: TGTGCCAGCAGTAAAAGCAGCGGGGAAAACTACGAGCAGTACTTC. It yields the protein CASSKSSGENYEQYF.

This clone appeared once. This chain uses TRBV7-9 with TRBJ1-3, with 8 bases fitting TRBD1. V shed 4 bases and J 2 bases; nucleotides not matched to a gene: 4. The length of the CDR3 is 15 residues. Germline CDR1 reads SEHNR; CDR2 reads FQNEAQ (reference sequence). The CDR3 DNA reads as TGTGCCAGCAGCTCTACAGGGGGACCTGGAAACACCATATATTTT. This codes for CASSSTGGPGNTIYF.

The V gene is TRBV30, the J gene TRBJ1-1, with a tentative D call TRBD1 (5 bases). The CDR3 is made up of 12 amino acids. Trimming cost V 0 bases and J 5 bases, with 7 bases left between them. From germline, CDR1 is GTSNPN and CDR2 SVGIG (reference sequence). The chain's CDR3 is CAWSVGDTEAFF. In DNA form, the CDR3 reads TGTGCCTGGAGTGTAGGGGATACTGAAGCTTTCTTT.

The chain is built from TRBV2 and TRBJ1-3; possibly TRBD1 for D (5 bases). The germline CDR1 and CDR2 sequences are SNHLY and FYNNEI. V lost 7 bases to trimming and J lost 1 base, with 14 bases between them. The CDR3 consists of 15 residues. CDR3 region: CASNNRRGSGNTIYF. In nucleotides, the CDR3 is TGTGCCAGCAACAACAGACGGGGGTCTGGAAACACCATATATTTT.

The chain has TRBV6-5 and TRBJ1-1; 8 nucleotides line up with TRBD1. V lost 8 bases, J lost 3 bases, and 8 bases stayed unmatched. CDR1 is MNHEY and CDR2 is SVGAGI in the germline V gene. This CDR3 spans 14 amino acids. The CDR3 DNA reads as TGTGCCAGCCGAGGACAGGGTGGGTACACTGAAGCTTTCTTT. This sequence encodes CASRGQGGYTEAFF.

V gene TRBV18 combines with J gene TRBJ1-1, with D hard to call. This CDR3 region has 14 residues. Germline V gene lookup returns CDR1 KGHSH and CDR2 LQKENI. Trimming pared 3 bases from V and 0 bases from J, leaving 8 bases between. The CDR3 DNA reads TGTGCCAGCTCACCCCCGAGTATGAACACTGAAGCTTTCTTT. It translates to CASSPPSMNTEAFF.

This chain joins TRBV5-5 and TRBJ2-2; D not resolved. Deletions cut 0 bases from V and 4 bases from J, with 10 bases between. Germline V lookup: CDR1 SGHKS, CDR2 YYEKEE (reference sequence). This CDR3 is built from 15 residues. The CDR3 region is CASSLVLVGTGELFF. The CDR3 DNA follows: TGTGCCAGCAGCTTGGTTCTAGTAGGCACCGGGGAGCTGTTTTTT.

The rearrangement joins TRBV5-5 to TRBJ1-1; 8 positions agree with TRBD1. The germline gives CDR1 SGHKS, CDR2 YYEKEE (reference sequence). The CDR3 length is 16 residues. V dropped 0 bases and J dropped 1; count of bases not matched to a gene: 5. CDR3 region: CASSLVAGGRNTEAFF. For the CDR3, the DNA is TGTGCCAGCAGCTTGGTGGCAGGGGGCAGGAACACTGAAGCTTTCTTT.

This sequence joins TRBV10-3 and TRBJ2-5; TRBD2 is a possible D gene (5 bases). The CDR3 has 17 residues. Trimming took off 2 bases at V and 4 bases at J, with 20 bases between the two ends. Germline V CDR1 and CDR2: ENHRY, SYGVKD. The CDR3 nucleotides are TGTGCCATCAGTGAGGGGCGGGCATCTATAGCAGGAGAGACCCAGTACTTC. Its translation: CAISEGRASIAGETQYF.

The chain joins TRBV19 to TRBJ1-1; D is unresolved. V was pared by 7 bases and J by 5 bases, with 11 bases between. The CDR3 extends over 12 amino acids. The germline gives CDR1 LNHDA, CDR2 SQIVND (reference sequence). The CDR3, as DNA: TGTGCCAGTACCCTCGGGTTGACTGAAGCTTTCTTT. This codes for CASTLGLTEAFF.

This chain uses TRBV9 with TRBJ2-1; D uncertain. Germline V lookup: CDR1 SGDLS, CDR2 YYNGEE. Trimming removed 4 bases from V and 5 bases from J, with 13 bases in between. The CDR3 loop spans 14 amino acids. Written as DNA, the CDR3 is TGTGCCAGCAGCCCCACGACTGAAAACAATGAGCAGTTCTTC. It codes for CASSPTTENNEQFF.

The table lists this clone with a few counts. This chain connects TRBV4-1 to TRBJ1-5; D is undetermined. Germline V gives CDR1 MGHRA, CDR2 YSYEKL. The CDR3 consists of 14 residues. Deletions cut 0 bases from V and 8 bases from J, with 11 bases between. The chain's CDR3 is CASSQEQSIEPQHF. Written as DNA, the CDR3 is TGCGCCAGCAGCCAAGAACAGAGCATTGAGCCCCAGCATTTT.

This clone is a singleton in its sample. The rearrangement links TRBV5-4 to TRBJ2-1; TRBD1 aligns across 8 bases. The length of the CDR3 is 15 residues. Per germline, CDR1 SGHNT and CDR2 YYREEE (reference sequence). V shed 4 bases, J shed 2 bases, and the junction held 5 bases outside the gene matches. The DNA of the CDR3 is TGTGCCAGCAGCCCGACAGGGGAGCCCTACAATGAGCAGTTCTTC. As protein: CASSPTGEPYNEQFF.

V usage is TRBV19 and J usage is TRBJ1-1; D might be TRBD1 (5 bases). CDR1 and CDR2 (germline): LNHDA, SQIVND (reference sequence). The length of the CDR3 is 14 residues. V lost 3 bases, J lost 5 bases, and 13 bases lay in between. CDR3 sequence reads: CASSIDRGGTEAFF. In nucleotides, the CDR3 is TGTGCCAGTAGTATTGATCGGGGGGGGACTGAAGCTTTCTTT.

This clone has more than one count but fewer than ten. The V and J genes are TRBV19 and TRBJ1-4; maybe TRBD1 (6 bases). Trimming left V 6 bases short and J 8 bases short, with 16 bases between. The germline V gene encodes CDR1 LNHDA and CDR2 SQIVND (reference sequence). This CDR3 is 14 amino acids long. The CDR3 DNA follows: TGTGCCAGTAGCCCCCGGGACACTCAGGAAAAACTGTTTTTT. Translating gives CASSPRDTQEKLFF. Supplemented by reference TRBV19 and TRBJ1-4, the full variable domain reads DGGITQSPKYLFRKEGQNVTLSCEQNLNHDAMYWYRQDPGQGLRLIYYSQIVNDFQKGDIAEGYSVSREKKESFPLTVTSAQKNPTAFYLCASSPRDTQEKLFFGSGTQLSVL.

The genes are TRBV5-4 and TRBJ2-5; no definite D call. Germline-derived CDR1 and CDR2 are SGHNT and YYREEE (reference sequence). The V end lost 1 base, the J end lost 1 base, and 8 bases lay between the germline ends. This CDR3 is built from 14 residues. CDR3 DNA: TGTGCCAGCAGCTTGTTCAGGCGCCAAGAGACCCAGTACTTC. Protein: CASSLFRRQETQYF. Full variable domain (rest looked up from reference TRBV5-4 and TRBJ2-5): ETGVTQSPTHLIKTRGQQVTLRCSSQSGHNTVSWYQQALGQGPQFIFQYYREEENGRGNFPPRFSGLQFPNYSSELNVNALELDDSALYLCASSLFRRQETQYFGPGTRLLVL.

The genes are TRBV28 and TRBJ2-1, with TRBD1 matching over 8 bases. Germline V gene lookup returns CDR1 MDHEN and CDR2 SYDVKM. The CDR3 loop spans 15 amino acids. Trimming at V came to 6 bases and at J to 3 bases, leaving 7 bases not matched to a gene. The CDR3 region has the DNA TGTGCCAGCAGGGGAGACAGGGGTTACTACAATGAGCAGTTCTTC. Amino acid sequence: CASRGDRGYYNEQFF.